These 6 T cell receptor beta chains originate from one sample sequenced in a study of blood T cell repertoires in COVID-19. Here immunoSEQ multiplex PCR was the method, and the copy in TCRdb shows in-frame clones only, minus some. The sample shows around 160,000 clones, 65% to 85% of them seen only once. The sequenced material came from PBMCs or T cells enriched from blood (not recorded which). These receptors came from a woman aged 55-70 years who had recovered from COVID-19.

This clone was counted a single time. The chain is built from TRBV12-3 or TRBV12-4 and TRBJ1-1, with a weak D call TRBD1 (5 bases). Deletions cut 6 bases from V and 11 bases from J, with 13 bases between. This CDR3 is 11 amino acids long. CDR3 residues: CASRSGYVAFF. CDR3 bases: TGTGCCAGCAGGTCAGGGTACGTTGCTTTCTTT.

Of note for this clone: Other DNA sequences from this sample encode an identical CDR3 as well. This chain uses TRBV2 with TRBJ1-1; D is possibly TRBD1 (6 bases). This CDR3 has 13 amino acids. The germline gives CDR1 SNHLY, CDR2 FYNNEI. Trimming removed 2 bases from V and 5 bases from J, with 9 bases in between. The CDR3 spells CASSERGGTEAFF. For the CDR3, the DNA is TGTGCCAGCAGTGAAAGGGGGGGGACTGAAGCTTTCTTT.

The chain joins TRBV5-1 to TRBJ2-5; D ambiguous. CDR1 and CDR2 from the germline V gene are SGHRS and YFSETQ. With 4 bases removed from V and 1 base from J, the gap between germline ends came to 14 bases. The CDR3 length is 15 residues. The CDR3 region is CASSPELPSQETQYF. In DNA form, the CDR3 reads TGCGCCAGCAGCCCCGAGCTCCCTAGCCAAGAGACCCAGTACTTC.

V is TRBV5-1 and J is TRBJ1-2; D unresolved. This CDR3 region has 14 residues. Germline V gives CDR1 SGHRS, CDR2 YFSETQ. Trimming pared 0 bases from V and 3 bases from J, leaving 9 bases between. Written as DNA, the CDR3 is TGCGCCAGCAGCTTGGGCGGTATAGACTATGGCTACACCTTC. It is translated as CASSLGGIDYGYTF.

The chain couples TRBV24-1 to TRBJ2-1; 10 nucleotides align to TRBD1. V dropped 3 bases and J dropped 4; count of bases not matched to a gene: 2. The CDR3 loop spans 15 amino acids. Germline loops: CDR1 KGHDR, CDR2 SFDVKD. CDR3: CATSDGGQGYNEQFF. In DNA form, the CDR3 reads TGTGCCACCAGTGATGGGGGACAGGGGTACAATGAGCAGTTCTTC.

The chain's CDR3 is CASSSQGTGELFF. The CDR3 DNA reads as TGTGCCAGCAGCTCGCAGGGAACCGGGGAGCTGTTTTTT. This chain connects TRBV7-6 to TRBJ2-2; tentatively, D is TRBD1 (5 bases). V lost 4 bases, J lost 5 bases, and 8 bases lay in between. This CDR3 is built from 13 residues. Germline-derived CDR1 and CDR2 are SGHVS and FNYEAQ.